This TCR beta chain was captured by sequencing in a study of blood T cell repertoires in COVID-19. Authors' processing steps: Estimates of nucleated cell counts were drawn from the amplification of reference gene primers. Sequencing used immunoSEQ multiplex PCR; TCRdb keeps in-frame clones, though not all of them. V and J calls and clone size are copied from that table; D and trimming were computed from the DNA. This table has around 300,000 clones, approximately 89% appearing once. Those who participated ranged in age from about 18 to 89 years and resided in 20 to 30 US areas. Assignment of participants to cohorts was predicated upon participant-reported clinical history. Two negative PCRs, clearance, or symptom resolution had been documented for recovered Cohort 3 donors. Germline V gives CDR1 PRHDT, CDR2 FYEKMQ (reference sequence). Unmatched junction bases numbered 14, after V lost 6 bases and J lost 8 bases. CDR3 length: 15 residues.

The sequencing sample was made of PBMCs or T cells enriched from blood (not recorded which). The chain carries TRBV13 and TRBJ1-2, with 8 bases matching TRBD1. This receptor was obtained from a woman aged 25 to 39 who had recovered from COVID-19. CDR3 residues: CASRATGGTLRGYTF. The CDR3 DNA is TGTGCCAGCAGAGCAACAGGGGGAACCTTAAGGGGCTACACCTTC.